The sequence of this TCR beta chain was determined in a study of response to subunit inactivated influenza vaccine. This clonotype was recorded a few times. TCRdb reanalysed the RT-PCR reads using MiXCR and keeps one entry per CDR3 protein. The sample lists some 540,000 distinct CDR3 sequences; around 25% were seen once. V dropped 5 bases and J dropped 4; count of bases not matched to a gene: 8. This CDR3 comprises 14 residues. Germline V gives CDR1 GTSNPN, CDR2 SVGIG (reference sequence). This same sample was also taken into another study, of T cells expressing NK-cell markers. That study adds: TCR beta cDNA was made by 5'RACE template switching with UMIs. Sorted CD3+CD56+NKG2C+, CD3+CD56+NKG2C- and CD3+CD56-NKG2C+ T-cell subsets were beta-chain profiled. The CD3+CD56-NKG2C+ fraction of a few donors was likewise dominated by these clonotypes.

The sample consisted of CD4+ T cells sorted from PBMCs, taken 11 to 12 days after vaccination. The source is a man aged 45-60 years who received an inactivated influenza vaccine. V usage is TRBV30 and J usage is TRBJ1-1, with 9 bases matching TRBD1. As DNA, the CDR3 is TGTGCCTGGGCCGCTCAACAGGGGGCCACTGAAGCTTTCTTT. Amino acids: CAWAAQQGATEAFF.